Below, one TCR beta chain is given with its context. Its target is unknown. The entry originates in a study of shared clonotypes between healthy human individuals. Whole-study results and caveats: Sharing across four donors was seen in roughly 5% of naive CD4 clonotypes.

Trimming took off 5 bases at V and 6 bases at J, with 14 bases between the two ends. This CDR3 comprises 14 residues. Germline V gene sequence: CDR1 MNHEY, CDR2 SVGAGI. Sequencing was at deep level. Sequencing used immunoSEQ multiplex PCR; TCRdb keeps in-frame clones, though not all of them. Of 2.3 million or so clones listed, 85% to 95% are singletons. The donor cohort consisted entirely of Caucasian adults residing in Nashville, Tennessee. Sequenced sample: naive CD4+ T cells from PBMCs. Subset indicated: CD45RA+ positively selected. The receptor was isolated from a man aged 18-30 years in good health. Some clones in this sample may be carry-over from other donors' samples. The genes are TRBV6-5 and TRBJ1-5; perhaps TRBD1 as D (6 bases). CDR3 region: CASSGNWGRQPQHF. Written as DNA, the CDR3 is TGTGCCAGCAGTGGCAATTGGGGGCGTCAGCCCCAGCATTTT.